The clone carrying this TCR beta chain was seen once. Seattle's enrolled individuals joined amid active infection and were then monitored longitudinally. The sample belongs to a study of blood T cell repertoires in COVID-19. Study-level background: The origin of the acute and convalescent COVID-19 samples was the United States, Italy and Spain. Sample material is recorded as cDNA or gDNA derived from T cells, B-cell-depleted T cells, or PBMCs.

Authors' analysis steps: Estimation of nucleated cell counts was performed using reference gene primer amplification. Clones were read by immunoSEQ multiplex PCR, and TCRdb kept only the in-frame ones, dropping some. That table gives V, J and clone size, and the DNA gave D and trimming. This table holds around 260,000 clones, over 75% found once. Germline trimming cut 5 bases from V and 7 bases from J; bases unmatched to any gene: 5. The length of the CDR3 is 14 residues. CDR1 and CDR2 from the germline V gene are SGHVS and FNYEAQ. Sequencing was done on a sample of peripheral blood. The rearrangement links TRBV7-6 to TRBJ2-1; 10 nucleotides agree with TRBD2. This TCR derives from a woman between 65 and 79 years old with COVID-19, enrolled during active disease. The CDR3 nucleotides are TGTGCCAGCAGCCCTAGCGGGAGTCGTAATGAGCAGTTCTTC. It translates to CASSPSGSRNEQFF.